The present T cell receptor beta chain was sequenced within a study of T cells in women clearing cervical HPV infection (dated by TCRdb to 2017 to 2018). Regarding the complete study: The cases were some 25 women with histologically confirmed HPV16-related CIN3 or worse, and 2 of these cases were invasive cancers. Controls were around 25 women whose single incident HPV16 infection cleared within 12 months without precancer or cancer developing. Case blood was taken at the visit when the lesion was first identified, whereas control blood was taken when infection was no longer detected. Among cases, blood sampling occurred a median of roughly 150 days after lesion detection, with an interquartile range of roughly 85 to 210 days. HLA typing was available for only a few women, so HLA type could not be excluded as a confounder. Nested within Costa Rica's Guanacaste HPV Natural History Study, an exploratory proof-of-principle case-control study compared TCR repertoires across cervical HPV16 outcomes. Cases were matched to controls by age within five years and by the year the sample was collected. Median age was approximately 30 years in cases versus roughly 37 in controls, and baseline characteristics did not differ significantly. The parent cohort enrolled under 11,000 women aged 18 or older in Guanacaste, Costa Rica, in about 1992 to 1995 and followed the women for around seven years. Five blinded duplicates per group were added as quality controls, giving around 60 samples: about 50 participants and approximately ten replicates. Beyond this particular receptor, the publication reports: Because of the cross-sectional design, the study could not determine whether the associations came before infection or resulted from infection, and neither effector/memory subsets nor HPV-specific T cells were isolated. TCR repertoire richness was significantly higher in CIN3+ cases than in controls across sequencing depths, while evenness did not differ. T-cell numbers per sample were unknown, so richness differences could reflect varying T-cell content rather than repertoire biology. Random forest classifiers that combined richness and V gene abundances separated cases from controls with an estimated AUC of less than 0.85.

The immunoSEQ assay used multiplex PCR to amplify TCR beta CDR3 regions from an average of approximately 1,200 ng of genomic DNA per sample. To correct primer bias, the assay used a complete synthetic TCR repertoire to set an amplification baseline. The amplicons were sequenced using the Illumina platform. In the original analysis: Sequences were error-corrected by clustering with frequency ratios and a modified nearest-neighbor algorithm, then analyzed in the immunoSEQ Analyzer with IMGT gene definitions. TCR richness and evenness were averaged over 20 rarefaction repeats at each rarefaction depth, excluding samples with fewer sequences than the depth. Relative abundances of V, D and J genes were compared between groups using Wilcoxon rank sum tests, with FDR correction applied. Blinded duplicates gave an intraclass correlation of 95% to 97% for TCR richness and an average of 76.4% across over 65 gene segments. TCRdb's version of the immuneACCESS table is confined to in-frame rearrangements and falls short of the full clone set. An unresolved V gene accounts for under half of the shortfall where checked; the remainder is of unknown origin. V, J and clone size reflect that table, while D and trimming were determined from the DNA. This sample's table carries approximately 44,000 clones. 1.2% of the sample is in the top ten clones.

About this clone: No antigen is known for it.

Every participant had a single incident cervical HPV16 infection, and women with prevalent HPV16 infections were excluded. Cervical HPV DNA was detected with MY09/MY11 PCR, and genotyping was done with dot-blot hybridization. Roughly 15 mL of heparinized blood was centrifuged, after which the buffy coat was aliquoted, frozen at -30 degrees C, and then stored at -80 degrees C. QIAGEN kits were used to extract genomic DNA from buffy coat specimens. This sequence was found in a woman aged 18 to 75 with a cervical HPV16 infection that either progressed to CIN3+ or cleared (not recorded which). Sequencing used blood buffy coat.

The CDR3 region has the sequence CASSFLSIYSDTQYF. The CDR3 bases that were read are TGTGCCAGCAGCTTCCTCTCGATTTACTCAGATACG. The V and J genes are TRBV7-9 and TRBJ2-3; the D gene is not confidently resolved. The sequence runs out 3 residues before the end of the CDR3; the remainder is reconstructed from the germline J gene. The germline V gene encodes CDR1 SEHNR and CDR2 FQNEAQ (reference sequence). Inclusive of the bounding cysteine and phenylalanine, the CDR3 is 15 residues long. The DNA shown is the part of the CDR3 that was read: 36 bases, in frame from base 1. The germline ends are 14 bases apart after V is trimmed by 3 bases and J by 4 bases.